Below, 18 T cell receptor beta chains from the same sample are listed, as sequenced in a study of T cell changes during pregnancy in multiple sclerosis. Clones were sequenced by immunoSEQ multiplex PCR, and TCRdb holds only the in-frame ones, with some missing. The sample lists approximately 30,000 clones; about 90% were seen once. The starting material was CD8+ T cells from peripheral blood mononuclear cells, obtained after pregnancy. Receptors were obtained from a female donor with multiple sclerosis, enrolled in a pregnancy study.

The chain joins TRBV7-9 to TRBJ1-1; TRBD1 agrees at 7 bases. The CDR3 consists of 18 residues. Unmatched junction bases numbered 16, after V lost 3 bases and J lost 3 bases. Germline CDR1 SEHNR, CDR2 FQNEAQ (reference sequence). Here the CDR3 DNA reads TGTGCCAGCAGCTTGGGGAACAGGGGCGTTCTGGAGGACACTGAAGCTTTCTTT. Its translation is CASSLGNRGVLEDTEAFF.

The J gene is TRBJ2-7, the V gene TRBV7-8; 9 nucleotides match TRBD2. The V segment lost 5 bases and the J segment 6 bases; nucleotides outside the gene matches: 11. The CDR3 is 15 amino acids. Germline V gives CDR1 SGHVS, CDR2 FQNEAQ. CDR3 DNA: TGTGCCAGCAGCCCACCTGGACTAGCGAACGGCGAGCAGTACTTC. This encodes CASSPPGLANGEQYF. The whole variable domain, filled in from reference TRBV7-8 and TRBJ2-7, reads GAGVSQSPRYKVAKRGQDVALRCDPISGHVSLFWYQQALGQGPEFLTYFQNEAQLDKSGLPSDRFFAERPEGSVSTLKIQRTQQEDSAVYLCASSPPGLANGEQYFGPGTRLTVT.

CDR3 bases: TGTGCCAGCACAAATTGGGGGACAGATGGAAAAGAGACCCAGTACTTC. Amino acids: CASTNWGTDGKETQYF. The chain couples TRBV2 to TRBJ2-5; 7 bases are a match to TRBD1. Germline assignment: CDR1 SNHLY and CDR2 FYNNEI. The V gene end was trimmed by 7 bases and the J gene end by 3 bases; junction bases not matched to a gene: 14. The CDR3 is 16 amino acids.

The J gene is TRBJ1-1, the V gene TRBV2; D is uncertain. V lost 7 bases and J lost 1, with 13 bases in between. From germline, CDR1 is SNHLY and CDR2 FYNNEI. The CDR3 is 14 amino acids. CDR3 residues: CASTGGLQNTEAFF. Written as DNA, the CDR3 is TGTGCCAGCACCGGAGGGCTCCAGAACACTGAAGCTTTCTTT.

The chain recombines TRBV5-1 with TRBJ2-3, with 11 bases identical to TRBD2. CDR1 and CDR2 (germline): SGHRS, YFSETQ. The V and J ends lost 3 bases and 3 bases, in that order; junction bases with no gene match: 15. The CDR3 consists of 19 residues. CDR3 protein: CASSSPTTIAGGRTDTQYF. CDR3 sequence (DNA): TGCGCCAGCAGCTCTCCGACCACCATAGCGGGGGGGCGGACAGATACGCAGTATTTT.

The chain recombines TRBV6-1 with TRBJ1-1; D gene unclear. Germline V gene sequence: CDR1 MNHNS, CDR2 SASEGT. The CDR3 length is 12 residues. The V end was cut by 7 bases, the J end by 5 bases, with 11 bases between. CDR3 DNA: TGTGCCAGCATTCGGGGTTGGACTGAAGCTTTCTTT. This encodes CASIRGWTEAFF.

V and J are TRBV10-3 and TRBJ1-3, with TRBD1 matching over 8 bases. The CDR3 is 13 residues long. Germline CDR1 reads ENHRY; CDR2 reads SYGVKD. Trimming took 7 bases from V and 4 from J; bases not matched to a gene: 3. The CDR3 region has the DNA TGTGCCATCAACGGACAGGGAGGAAACACCATATATTTT. This encodes CAINGQGGNTIYF.

The chain recombines TRBV30 with TRBJ2-3, with TRBD2 matching over 9 bases. With 2 bases clipped from V and 0 bases from J, the junction kept 3 bases outside the gene matches. Germline V gives CDR1 GTSNPN, CDR2 SVGIG (reference sequence). CDR3 size: 15 residues. CDR3 nucleotides: TGTGCCTGGAGTAGGACTAGCGTCAGCACAGATACGCAGTATTTT. Its protein is CAWSRTSVSTDTQYF.

The chain uses TRBV7-9 and TRBJ2-7; 9 bases fit TRBD1. Germline CDR1 reads SEHNR; CDR2 reads FQNEAQ (reference sequence). The length of the CDR3 is 16 residues. V lost 1 base and J lost 2; bases outside the gene matches: 6. The CDR3 loop is CASSLDGTGSPYEQYF. In DNA form, the CDR3 reads TGTGCCAGCAGCTTAGATGGGACAGGGAGCCCCTACGAGCAGTACTTC. Supplemented by reference TRBV7-9 and TRBJ2-7, the full variable domain reads DTGVSQNPRHKITKRGQNVTFRCDPISEHNRLYWYRQTLGQGPEFLTYFQNEAQLEKSRLLSDRFSAERPKGSFSTLEIQRTEQGDSAMYLCASSLDGTGSPYEQYFGPGTRLTVT.

The CDR3 loop is CASSLMGLYEQYF. The CDR3 nucleotides are TGTGCCAGCAGCTTGATGGGGCTGTACGAGCAGTACTTC. The chain has TRBV5-6 and TRBJ2-7; D might be TRBD1 (5 bases). The CDR3 consists of 13 residues. CDR1 is SGHDT, CDR2 YYEEEE, per germline. V was cut by 1 base and J by 4 bases, with 9 bases left in between.

V is TRBV7-3 and J is TRBJ2-1; TRBD2 matches at 10 bases. The germline V gene encodes CDR1 SGHTA and CDR2 FQGTGA. The CDR3 totals 18 residues. Trimming cost V 0 bases and J 9 bases; bases outside gene matches: 14. This chain's CDR3 is CASSLTTVAGGPLGEQFF. DNA of the CDR3: TGTGCCAGCAGCTTAACGACCGTAGCGGGGGGCCCGTTGGGTGAGCAGTTCTTC.

The chain uses TRBV27 and TRBJ1-6; D unresolved. Germline assignment: CDR1 MNHEY and CDR2 SMNVEV (reference sequence). Trimming cost V 5 bases and J 14 bases, with 13 bases left between them. CDR3 length: 12 amino acids. The CDR3 coding sequence is TGTGCCAGCAGTGCCACGGGTTGGGCCCTCCACTTT. Protein sequence: CASSATGWALHF.

The chain recombines TRBV7-7 with TRBJ1-3; 8 positions agree with TRBD1. Looked up from germline, CDR1 is SSHAT and CDR2 is FNYEAQ (reference sequence). The CDR3 length is 15 residues. J gave up 1 base and V 4 bases, and 3 bases lay outside the gene matches. The CDR3: CASSSDRESGNTIYF. The CDR3 DNA sequence: TGTGCCAGCAGCTCGGACAGGGAGTCTGGAAACACCATATATTTT.

The V call is TRBV29-1, the J call TRBJ2-7, with TRBD1 matching 8 bases. Germline V CDR1 and CDR2: SQVTM, ANQGSEA. Trimming removed 6 bases from V and 3 bases from J; junction bases left unmatched: 13. The CDR3 is 15 amino acids. CDR3 amino acids: CSVINLDRGSYEQYF. In nucleotides, the CDR3 is TGCAGCGTAATCAATCTAGACAGGGGTAGCTACGAGCAGTACTTC.

The chain joins TRBV7-9 to TRBJ2-1, with TRBD2 as a possible D gene (6 bases). The V and J ends lost 4 bases and 0 bases respectively, with 19 bases between them. This CDR3 has 18 residues. The germline CDR1 and CDR2 sequences are SEHNR and FQNEAQ (reference sequence). CDR3 loop: CASSSDPSVPGSYNEQFF. For the CDR3, the DNA is TGTGCCAGCAGCTCCGACCCTAGCGTACCGGGCTCCTACAATGAGCAGTTCTTC.

The chain is built from TRBV7-6 and TRBJ1-5; 8 nucleotides line up with TRBD1. The CDR3 is 17 residues long. The germline gives CDR1 SGHVS, CDR2 FNYEAQ. With V trimmed by 5 bases and J by 0 bases, 9 bases remained unmatched. CDR3 bases: TGTGCCAGCAGCCCTTCCGGGACAGGCTATAGCAATCAGCCCCAGCATTTT. This gives the protein CASSPSGTGYSNQPQHF.

The chain employs TRBV7-6 and TRBJ1-2; 7 bases are shared with TRBD1. The V segment lost 5 bases and the J segment 3 bases; nucleotides outside the gene matches: 9. Germline V gene data show CDR1 as SGHVS and CDR2 as FNYEAQ. The CDR3 loop spans 15 amino acids. CDR3 DNA: TGTGCCAGCAGCCCCGGGGACAGCGAGTACTATGGCTACACCTTC. It is translated as CASSPGDSEYYGYTF.

The chain carries TRBV13 and TRBJ2-7; tentatively, D is TRBD2 (5 bases). CDR1 and CDR2 from the germline V gene are PRHDT and FYEKMQ (reference sequence). The length of the CDR3 is 14 residues. Between the trimmed V and J ends, which lost 5 bases and 1 base, there was a span of 12 bases. Here the CDR3 reads CASSPPGLSYEQYF. The DNA for the CDR3 is TGTGCCAGCAGCCCGCCTGGACTTTCCTACGAGCAGTACTTC.